The present TCR beta chain was sequenced within a study of blood T cell repertoires in COVID-19. Authors' data handling: Cell counts per sample came from amplifying reference gene primers. Produced via immunoSEQ multiplex PCR; TCRdb's table is partial and in-frame only. V and J calls and clone size follow that table, whereas D and trimming were derived from the DNA. This table holds nearly 350,000 clones, around 88% found once. The CDR3 sequence is 13 residues long. Looked up from germline, CDR1 is SGHNT and CDR2 is YENEEA. The V and J ends lost 5 bases and 2 bases respectively, with 9 bases between them.

The rearrangement joins TRBV11-3 to TRBJ1-2; D perhaps matches TRBD1 (5 bases). The sample taken for sequencing was peripheral blood. The sequence was obtained from a man aged 25 to 40 with active or convalescent COVID-19. DNA for the CDR3: TGTGCCAGCAGCCGCGGGGGGAACTATGGCTACACCTTC. It specifies CASSRGGNYGYTF.